This is a list of T cell receptor beta chains from one sample in a study of T cell responses to AZD1222 COVID-19 vaccine. TCRdb keeps only in-frame clones here, not all; method: immunoSEQ multiplex PCR. The sample has approximately 160,000 clones; roughly 94% are singletons. The sequencing here drew on peripheral blood, taken 28 days after the second AZD1222 dose. The receptors shown here come from an adult who received the AZD1222 COVID-19 vaccine. Both conserved end residues are part of each CDR3. The order of the fields is V gene, D gene, clone size, J gene, CDR3 protein, CDR3 DNA. A D gene is named only where the DNA matches it firmly. The size field is filled for only some rows; it gives once, few, many or a size class.

>TRBV9|.|.|TRBJ1-4
CASSVGTGGDATNEKLFF
TGTGCCAGCAGCGTAGGTACAGGAGGAGACGCAACTAATGAAAAACTGTTTTTT
>TRBV6-5|.|.|TRBJ1-5
CASRKGRLSNQPQHF
TGTGCCAGCAGAAAAGGACGACTTAGCAATCAGCCCCAGCATTTT
>TRBV2|.|.|TRBJ2-2
CASTSVTNTGELFF
TGTGCCAGCACCTCGGTGACGAACACCGGGGAGCTGTTTTTT
>TRBV18|.|.|TRBJ1-4
CASSTSLRLGATNEKLFF
TGTGCCAGCTCTACGTCCCTCAGGCTAGGGGCAACTAATGAAAAACTGTTTTTT
>TRBV6-5|.|once|TRBJ1-2
CASRANYGYTF
TGTGCCAGCCGGGCTAACTATGGCTACACCTTC
>TRBV18|.|.|TRBJ1-2
CASSPADSALYGYTF
TGTGCCAGCTCACCCGCGGACAGTGCTCTCTATGGCTACACCTTC
>TRBV5-1|.|.|TRBJ2-5
CASSFGQYQETQYF
TGCGCCAGCAGCTTCGGCCAGTACCAAGAGACCCAGTACTTC
>TRBV18|.|.|TRBJ2-5
CASSPIGGVGESCQETQYF
TGTGCCAGCTCACCGATAGGAGGGGTGGGGGAATCGTGCCAAGAGACCCAGTACTTC
>TRBV3-1/TRBV3-2|.|.|TRBJ2-3
CASSQGASDRGTQYF
TGTGCCAGCAGCCAAGGGGCTAGCGACCGGGGTACGCAGTATTTT
>TRBV3-1/TRBV3-2|.|.|TRBJ1-2
CASRPTGINYGYTF
TGTGCCAGCAGACCTACAGGGATCAACTATGGCTACACCTTC
>TRBV2|.|.|TRBJ1-2
CASSNRFLNYGYTF
TGTGCCAGCAGTAACAGGTTCCTAAACTATGGCTACACCTTC
>TRBV7-9|.|.|TRBJ1-3
CASSPSLARDSGNTIYF
TGTGCCAGCAGCCCATCCCTGGCCAGGGACTCTGGAAACACCATATATTTT
>TRBV10-1|.|.|TRBJ1-1
CAGRGAMNTEAFF
TGCGCCGGAAGGGGGGCGATGAACACTGAAGCTTTCTTT
>TRBV10-2|.|.|TRBJ1-2
CASSESKGSAGYTF
TGCGCCAGCAGTGAGTCGAAGGGGTCGGCGGGCTACACCTTC
>TRBV11-2|.|.|TRBJ2-4
CASNSGPQNIQYF
TGTGCCAGCAACTCAGGGCCCCAAAACATTCAGTACTTC
>TRBV3-1/TRBV3-2|.|.|TRBJ1-2
CASSQQATGTYGYTF
TGTGCCAGCAGCCAGCAAGCCACGGGGACCTATGGCTACACCTTC
>TRBV6-5|TRBD2|.|TRBJ2-1
CASSPTSGGALEQFF
TGTGCCAGCAGTCCGACTAGCGGGGGGGCTCTTGAGCAGTTCTTC
>TRBV5-4|.|.|TRBJ2-3
CASSQTEGGDTQYF
TGTGCCAGCAGCCAGACCGAGGGGGGGGATACGCAGTATTTT
>TRBV19|.|.|TRBJ1-1
CASSFREAPTYPVEAFF
TGTGCCAGTAGTTTCCGGGAGGCACCGACCTATCCCGTTGAAGCTTTCTTT
>TRBV19|TRBD2|.|TRBJ2-3
CASSLAGDTDTQYF
TGTGCCAGTAGTCTAGCGGGGGACACAGATACGCAGTATTTT
>TRBV7-9|.|.|TRBJ1-2
CASSPQGYYYGYTF
TGTGCCAGCAGCCCCCAAGGGTACTACTATGGCTACACCTTC
>TRBV7-6|.|.|TRBJ1-6
CASSLGGAPNSPLHF
TGTGCCAGCAGCTTAGGTGGGGCCCCAAATTCACCCCTCCACTTT
>TRBV6-5|.|.|TRBJ1-1
CASSQPGLNTEAFF
TGTGCCAGTTCTCAACCCGGGCTGAACACTGAAGCTTTCTTT
>TRBV5-4|TRBD1|.|TRBJ2-2
CASSPQTGIGELFF
TGTGCCAGCAGCCCGCAGACAGGGATCGGGGAGCTGTTTTTT
>TRBV9|TRBD2|.|TRBJ2-3
CASSPPPGTSGGRTDTQYF
TGTGCCAGCAGCCCACCCCCCGGGACTAGCGGGGGGCGCACAGATACGCAGTATTTT
>TRBV9|.|.|TRBJ1-1
CASSVDPLELEAFF
TGTGCCAGCAGCGTAGATCCCCTTGAACTTGAAGCTTTCTTT
>TRBV5-1|TRBD1|.|TRBJ1-2
CASSLGTGPYGYTF
TGCGCCAGCAGCTTGGGGACAGGGCCCTATGGCTACACCTTC
>TRBV7-6|TRBD2|.|TRBJ2-2
CASSPRLAGDGELFF
TGTGCCAGCAGCCCCCGACTAGCGGGGGACGGGGAGCTGTTTTTT
>TRBV10-2|.|.|TRBJ2-5
CASSESGGGRETQYF
TGCGCCAGCAGTGAGTCAGGGGGGGGCCGGGAGACCCAGTACTTC
>TRBV19|.|.|TRBJ1-5
CASSIELTDSNQPQHF
TGTGCCAGTAGTATAGAATTGACAGATAGCAATCAGCCCCAGCATTTT
>TRBV7-6|TRBD2|.|TRBJ2-1
CASSLGRLAGGNEQFF
TGTGCCAGCAGCTTAGGCCGACTAGCGGGTGGCAATGAGCAGTTCTTC
>TRBV7-8|.|.|TRBJ1-6
CASSLPGGSPLHF
TGTGCCAGCAGCCTACCTGGTGGTTCACCCCTCCACTTT
>TRBV18|TRBD1|.|TRBJ1-3
CASSPRTGDSGNTIYF
TGTGCCAGCTCACCGAGGACAGGCGACTCTGGAAACACCATATATTTT
>TRBV5-1|TRBD2|.|TRBJ2-3
CASSLGAGANTDTQYF
TGCGCCAGCAGCTTGGGAGCGGGGGCGAACACAGATACGCAGTATTTT
>TRBV18|TRBD1|.|TRBJ1-3
CASSPRDRVAGNTIYF
TGTGCCAGCTCACCCCGGGACAGGGTTGCTGGAAACACCATATATTTT
>TRBV6-5|.|.|TRBJ2-3
CASSYGATSTDTQYF
TGTGCCAGCAGTTATGGTGCGACTAGCACAGATACGCAGTATTTT
>TRBV29-1|.|.|TRBJ1-1
CSVPNVGGWNTEAFF
TGCAGCGTTCCAAACGTGGGGGGCTGGAACACTGAAGCTTTCTTT
>TRBV30|.|.|TRBJ1-5
CAWNYRPHQPQHF
TGTGCCTGGAATTATCGCCCCCATCAGCCCCAGCATTTT
>TRBV9|TRBD1|.|TRBJ1-6
CASSVFGTGGSPLHF
TGTGCCAGCAGCGTATTCGGGACAGGGGGCTCACCCCTCCACTTT
>TRBV7-8|TRBD1|.|TRBJ1-2
CAPHPLNRGGGHYGYTF
TGTGCCCCTCACCCCCTCAACAGGGGAGGGGGTCACTATGGCTACACCTTC
>TRBV3-1/TRBV3-2|.|few|TRBJ1-4
CASSQLNRVDEKLFF
TGTGCCAGCAGCCAGTTGAACCGGGTGGATGAAAAACTGTTTTTT
>TRBV3-1/TRBV3-2|TRBD1|.|TRBJ2-7
CASSQTRDSEDEQYF
TGTGCCAGCAGCCAAACCCGGGACAGCGAGGACGAGCAGTACTTC
>TRBV5-1|.|.|TRBJ1-2
CASSLRVTGTPYGYTF
TGCGCCAGCAGCTTGAGAGTCACCGGGACGCCTTATGGCTACACCTTC
>TRBV7-9|TRBD1|.|TRBJ1-2
CASSLVGTGYGYTF
TGTGCCAGCAGCTTAGTAGGGACAGGCTATGGCTACACCTTC